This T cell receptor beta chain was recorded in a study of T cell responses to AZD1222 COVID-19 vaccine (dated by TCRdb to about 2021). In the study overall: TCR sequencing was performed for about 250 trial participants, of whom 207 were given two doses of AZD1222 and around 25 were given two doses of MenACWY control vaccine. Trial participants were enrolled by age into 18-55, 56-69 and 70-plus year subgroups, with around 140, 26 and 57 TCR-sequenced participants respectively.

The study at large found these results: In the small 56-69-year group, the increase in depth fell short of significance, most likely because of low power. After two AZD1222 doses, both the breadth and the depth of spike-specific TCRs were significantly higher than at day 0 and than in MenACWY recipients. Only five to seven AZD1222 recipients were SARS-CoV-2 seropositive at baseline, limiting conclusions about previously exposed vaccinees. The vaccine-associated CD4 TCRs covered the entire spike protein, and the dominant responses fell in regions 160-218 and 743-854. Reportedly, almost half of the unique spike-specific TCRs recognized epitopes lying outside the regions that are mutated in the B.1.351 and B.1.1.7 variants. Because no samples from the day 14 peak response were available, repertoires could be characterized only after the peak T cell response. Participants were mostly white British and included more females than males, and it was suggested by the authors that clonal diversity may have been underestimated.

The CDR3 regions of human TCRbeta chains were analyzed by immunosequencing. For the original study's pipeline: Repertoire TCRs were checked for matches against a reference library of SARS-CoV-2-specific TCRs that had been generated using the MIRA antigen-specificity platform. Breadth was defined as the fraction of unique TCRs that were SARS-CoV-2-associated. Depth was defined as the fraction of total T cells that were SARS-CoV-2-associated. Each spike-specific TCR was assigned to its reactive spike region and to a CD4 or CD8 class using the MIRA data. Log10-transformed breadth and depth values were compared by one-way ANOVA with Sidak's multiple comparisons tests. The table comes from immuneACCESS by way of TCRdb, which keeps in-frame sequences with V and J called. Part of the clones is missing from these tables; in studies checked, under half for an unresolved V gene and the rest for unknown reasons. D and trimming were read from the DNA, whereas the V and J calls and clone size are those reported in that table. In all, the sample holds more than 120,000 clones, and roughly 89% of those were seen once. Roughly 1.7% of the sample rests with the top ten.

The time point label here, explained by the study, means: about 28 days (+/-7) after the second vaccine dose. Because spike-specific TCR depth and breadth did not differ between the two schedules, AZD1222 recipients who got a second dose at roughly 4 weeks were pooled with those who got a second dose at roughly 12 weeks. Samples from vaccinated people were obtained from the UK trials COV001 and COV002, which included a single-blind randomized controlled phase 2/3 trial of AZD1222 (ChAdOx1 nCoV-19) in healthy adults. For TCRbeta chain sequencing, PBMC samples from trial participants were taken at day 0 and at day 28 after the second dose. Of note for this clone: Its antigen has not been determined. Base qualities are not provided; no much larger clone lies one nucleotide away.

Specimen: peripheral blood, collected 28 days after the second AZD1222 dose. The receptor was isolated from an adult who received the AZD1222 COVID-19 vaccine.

The nucleotide sequence reads as follows: TGTGCCAGCAGCTTGGACGTGTCCTACGAGCAGTACTTC. Translated, it gives CASSLDVSYEQYF. In this chain, TRBV5-6 is recombined with TRBJ2-7, with the D gene uncertain. In the germline V gene, CDR1 corresponds to SGHDT and CDR2 to YYEEEE. The CDR3 covers 13 residues, taking in both the cysteine and the phenylalanine. Kept here is only the CDR3 DNA, which spans 39 bases and is read in frame from base 1. V gives up 0 bases and J gives up 1 base, and the segment between their germline ends measures 5 bases.